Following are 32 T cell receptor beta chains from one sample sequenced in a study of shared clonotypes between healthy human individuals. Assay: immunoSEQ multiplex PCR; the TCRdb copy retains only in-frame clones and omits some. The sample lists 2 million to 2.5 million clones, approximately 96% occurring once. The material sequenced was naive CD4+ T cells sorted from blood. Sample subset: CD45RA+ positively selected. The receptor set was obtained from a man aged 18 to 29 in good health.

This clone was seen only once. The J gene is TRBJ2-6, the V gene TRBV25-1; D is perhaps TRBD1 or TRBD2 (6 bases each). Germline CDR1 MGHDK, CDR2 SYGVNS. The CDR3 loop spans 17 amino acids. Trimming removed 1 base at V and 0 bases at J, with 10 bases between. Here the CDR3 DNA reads TGTGCCAGCAGTGAATTAAGGGGGGTCTCTGGGGCCAACGTCCTGACTTTC. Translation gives CASSELRGVSGANVLTF.

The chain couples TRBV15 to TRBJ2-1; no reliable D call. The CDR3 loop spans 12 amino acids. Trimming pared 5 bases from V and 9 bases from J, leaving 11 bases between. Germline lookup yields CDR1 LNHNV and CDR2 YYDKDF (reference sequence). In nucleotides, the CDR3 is TGTGCCACCAGCGGTCAGAAAGGTGAGCAGTTCTTC. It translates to CATSGQKGEQFF.

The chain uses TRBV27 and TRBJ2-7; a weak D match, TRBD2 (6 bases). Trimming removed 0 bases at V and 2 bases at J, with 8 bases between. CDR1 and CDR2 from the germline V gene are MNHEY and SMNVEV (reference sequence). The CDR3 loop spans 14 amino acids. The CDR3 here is CASSLSGGTYEQYF. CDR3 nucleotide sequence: TGTGCCAGCAGTTTATCTGGGGGGACCTACGAGCAGTACTTC.

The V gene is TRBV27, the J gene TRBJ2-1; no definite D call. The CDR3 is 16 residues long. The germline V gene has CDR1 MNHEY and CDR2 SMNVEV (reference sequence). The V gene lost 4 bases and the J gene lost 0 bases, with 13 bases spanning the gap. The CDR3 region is CASSSIPPSSYNEQFF. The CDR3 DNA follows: TGTGCCAGCAGTTCTATCCCCCCGAGCTCCTACAATGAGCAGTTCTTC.

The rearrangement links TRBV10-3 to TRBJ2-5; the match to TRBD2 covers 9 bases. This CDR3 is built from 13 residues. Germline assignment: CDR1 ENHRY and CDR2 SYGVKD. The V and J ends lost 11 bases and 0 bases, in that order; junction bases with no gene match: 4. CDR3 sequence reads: CAASGGYQETQYF. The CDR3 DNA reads TGTGCCGCAAGCGGGGGGTACCAAGAGACCCAGTACTTC.

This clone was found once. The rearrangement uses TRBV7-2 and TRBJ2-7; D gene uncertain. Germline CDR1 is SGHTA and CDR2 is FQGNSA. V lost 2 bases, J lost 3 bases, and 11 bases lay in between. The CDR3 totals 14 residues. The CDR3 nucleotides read TGTGCCAGCAGCTTAATGCCTTTGGGCTACGAGCAGTACTTC. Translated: CASSLMPLGYEQYF.

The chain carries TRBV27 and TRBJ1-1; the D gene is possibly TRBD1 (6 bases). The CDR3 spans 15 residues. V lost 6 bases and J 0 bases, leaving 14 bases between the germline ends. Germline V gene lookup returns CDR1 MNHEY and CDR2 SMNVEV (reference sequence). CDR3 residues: CASRGGGGLNTEAFF. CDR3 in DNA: TGTGCCAGCAGGGGAGGAGGGGGGCTGAACACTGAAGCTTTCTTT.

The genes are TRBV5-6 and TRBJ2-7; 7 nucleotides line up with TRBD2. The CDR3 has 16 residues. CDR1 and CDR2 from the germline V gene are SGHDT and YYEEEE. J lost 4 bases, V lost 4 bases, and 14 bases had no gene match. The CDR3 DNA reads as TGTGCCAGCAGCCCTGGGGGGTGGCGGGAGTCTTACGAGCAGTACTTC. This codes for CASSPGGWRESYEQYF.

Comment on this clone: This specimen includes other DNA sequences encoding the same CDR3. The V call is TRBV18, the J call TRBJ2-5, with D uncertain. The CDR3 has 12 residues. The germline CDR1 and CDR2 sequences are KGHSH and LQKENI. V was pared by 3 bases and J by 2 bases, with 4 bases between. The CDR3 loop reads CASSPGQETQYF. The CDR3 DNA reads TGTGCCAGCTCACCCGGGCAAGAGACCCAGTACTTC.

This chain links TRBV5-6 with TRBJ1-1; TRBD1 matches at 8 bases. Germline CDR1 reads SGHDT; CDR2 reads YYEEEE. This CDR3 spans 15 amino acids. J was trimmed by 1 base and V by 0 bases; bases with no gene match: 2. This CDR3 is CASSLVDRGNTEAFF. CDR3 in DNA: TGTGCCAGCAGCTTGGTCGACAGGGGGAACACTGAAGCTTTCTTT.

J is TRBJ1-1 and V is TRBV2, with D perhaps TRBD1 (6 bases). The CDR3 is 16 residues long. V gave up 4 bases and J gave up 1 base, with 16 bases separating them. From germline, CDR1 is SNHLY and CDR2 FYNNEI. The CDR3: CASSGGRGQRNTEAFF. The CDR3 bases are TGTGCCAGCAGTGGGGGTCGGGGGCAACGGAACACTGAAGCTTTCTTT. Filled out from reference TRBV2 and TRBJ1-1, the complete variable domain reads EPEVTQTPSHQVTQMGQEVILRCVPISNHLYFYWYRQILGQKVEFLVSFYNNEISEKSEIFDDQFSVERPDGSNFTLKIRSTKLEDSAMYFCASSGGRGQRNTEAFFGQGTRLTVV.

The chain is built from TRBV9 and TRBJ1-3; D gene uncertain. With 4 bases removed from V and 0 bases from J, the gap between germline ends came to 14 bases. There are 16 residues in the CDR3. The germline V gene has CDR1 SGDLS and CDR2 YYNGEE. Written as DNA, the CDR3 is TGTGCCAGCAGCCCCCAAGGCGAGACCTCTGGAAACACCATATATTTT. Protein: CASSPQGETSGNTIYF.

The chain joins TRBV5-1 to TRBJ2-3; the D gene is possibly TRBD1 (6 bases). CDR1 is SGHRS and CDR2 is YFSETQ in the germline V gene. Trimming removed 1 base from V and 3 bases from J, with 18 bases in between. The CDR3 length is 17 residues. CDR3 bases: TGCGCCAGCAGCTTGATTTCACAGGGTAAGAGTACAGATACGCAGTATTTT. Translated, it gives CASSLISQGKSTDTQYF. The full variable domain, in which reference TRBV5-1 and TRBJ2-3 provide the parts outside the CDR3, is KAGVTQTPRYLIKTRGQQVTLSCSPISGHRSVSWYQQTPGQGLQFLFEYFSETQRNKGNFPGRFSGRQFSNSRSEMNVSTLELGDSALYLCASSLISQGKSTDTQYFGPGTRLTVL.

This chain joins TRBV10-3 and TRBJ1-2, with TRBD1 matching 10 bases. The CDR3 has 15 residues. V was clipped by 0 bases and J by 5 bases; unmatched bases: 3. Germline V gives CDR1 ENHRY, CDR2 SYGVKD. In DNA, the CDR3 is TGTGCCATCAGTGAGTCCGGACAGGGGGGATATGGCTACACCTTC. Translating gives CAISESGQGGYGYTF.

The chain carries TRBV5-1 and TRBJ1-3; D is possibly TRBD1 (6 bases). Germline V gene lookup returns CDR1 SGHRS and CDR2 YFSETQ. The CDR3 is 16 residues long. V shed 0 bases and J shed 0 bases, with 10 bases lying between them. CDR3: CASSLEGQISGNTIYF. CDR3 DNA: TGCGCCAGCAGCTTGGAAGGACAGATCTCTGGAAACACCATATATTTT.

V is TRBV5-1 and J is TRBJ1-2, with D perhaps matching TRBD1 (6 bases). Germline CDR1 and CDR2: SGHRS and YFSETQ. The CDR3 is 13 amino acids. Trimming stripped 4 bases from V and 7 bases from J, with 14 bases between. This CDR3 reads CASSRGALAGYTF. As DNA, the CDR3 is TGCGCCAGCAGCCGGGGGGCGTTGGCTGGCTACACCTTC.

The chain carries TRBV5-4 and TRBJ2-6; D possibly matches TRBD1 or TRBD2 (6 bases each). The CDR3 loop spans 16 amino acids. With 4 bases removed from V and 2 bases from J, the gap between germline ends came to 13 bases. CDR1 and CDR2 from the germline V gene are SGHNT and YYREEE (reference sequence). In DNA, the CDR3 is TGTGCCAGCAGCCTTTATAGGGGGGCTGGGGCCAACGTCCTGACTTTC. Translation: CASSLYRGAGANVLTF.

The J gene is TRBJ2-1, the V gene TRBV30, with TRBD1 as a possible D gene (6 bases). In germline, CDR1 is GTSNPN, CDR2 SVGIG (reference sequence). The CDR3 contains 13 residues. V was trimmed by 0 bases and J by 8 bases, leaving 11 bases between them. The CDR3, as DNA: TGTGCCTGGAGTGTCCCTGGGGGCGATGAGCAGTTCTTC. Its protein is CAWSVPGGDEQFF. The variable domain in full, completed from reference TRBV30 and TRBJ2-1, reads SQTIHQWPATLVQPVGSPLSLECTVEGTSNPNLYWYRQAAGRGLQLLFYSVGIGQISSEVPQNLSASRPQDRQFILSSKKLLLSDSGFYLCAWSVPGGDEQFFGPGTRLTVL.

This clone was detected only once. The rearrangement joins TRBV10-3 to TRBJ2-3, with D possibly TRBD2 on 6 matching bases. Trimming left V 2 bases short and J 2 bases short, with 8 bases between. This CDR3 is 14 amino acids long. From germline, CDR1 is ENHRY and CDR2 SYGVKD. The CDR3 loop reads CAISEGGDTDTQYF. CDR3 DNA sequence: TGTGCCATCAGTGAGGGAGGGGACACAGATACGCAGTATTTT.

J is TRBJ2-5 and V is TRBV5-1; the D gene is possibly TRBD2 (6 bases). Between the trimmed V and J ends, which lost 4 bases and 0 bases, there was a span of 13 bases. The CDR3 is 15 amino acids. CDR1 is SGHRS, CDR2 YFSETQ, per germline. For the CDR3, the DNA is TGCGCCAGCAGCCCGGAGGGACCGTACCAAGAGACCCAGTACTTC. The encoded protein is CASSPEGPYQETQYF.

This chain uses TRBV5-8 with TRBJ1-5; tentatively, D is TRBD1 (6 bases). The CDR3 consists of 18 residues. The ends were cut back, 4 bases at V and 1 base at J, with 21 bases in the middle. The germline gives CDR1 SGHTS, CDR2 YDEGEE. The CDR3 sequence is CASSPAPGQVWSNQPQHF. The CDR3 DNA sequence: TGTGCCAGCAGCCCCGCCCCGGGACAAGTTTGGAGCAATCAGCCCCAGCATTTT.

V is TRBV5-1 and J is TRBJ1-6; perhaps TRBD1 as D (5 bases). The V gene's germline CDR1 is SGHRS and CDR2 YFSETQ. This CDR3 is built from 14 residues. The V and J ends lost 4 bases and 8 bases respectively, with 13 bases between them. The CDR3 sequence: CASSPTEGYSPLHF. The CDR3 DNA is TGCGCCAGCAGCCCGACAGAGGGCTATTCACCCCTCCACTTT.

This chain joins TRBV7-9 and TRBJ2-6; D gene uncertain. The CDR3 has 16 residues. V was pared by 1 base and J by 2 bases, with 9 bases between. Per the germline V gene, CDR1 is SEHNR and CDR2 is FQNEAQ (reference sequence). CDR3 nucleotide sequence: TGTGCCAGCAGCTTAGAATGGGTGGCTGGGGCCAACGTCCTGACTTTC. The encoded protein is CASSLEWVAGANVLTF.

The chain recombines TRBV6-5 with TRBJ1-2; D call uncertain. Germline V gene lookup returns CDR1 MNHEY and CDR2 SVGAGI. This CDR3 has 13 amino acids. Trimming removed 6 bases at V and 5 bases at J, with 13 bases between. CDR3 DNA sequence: TGTGCCAGCAGCCTGGGTCGGAGATATGGCTACACCTTC. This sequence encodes CASSLGRRYGYTF.

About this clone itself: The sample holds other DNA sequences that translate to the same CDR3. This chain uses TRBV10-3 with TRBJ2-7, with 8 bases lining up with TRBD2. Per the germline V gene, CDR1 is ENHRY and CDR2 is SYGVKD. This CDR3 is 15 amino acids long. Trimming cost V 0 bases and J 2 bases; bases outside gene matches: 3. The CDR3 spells CAISESSGGAYEQYF. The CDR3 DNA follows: TGTGCCATCAGTGAGTCATCCGGGGGGGCCTACGAGCAGTACTTC.

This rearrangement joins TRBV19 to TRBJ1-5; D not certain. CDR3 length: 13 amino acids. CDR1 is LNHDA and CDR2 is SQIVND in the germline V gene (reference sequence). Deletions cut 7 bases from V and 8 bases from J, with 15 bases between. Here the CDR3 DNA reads TGTGCCAGTACTCGTGAGCCGTTTGAGCCCCAGCATTTT. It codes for CASTREPFEPQHF.

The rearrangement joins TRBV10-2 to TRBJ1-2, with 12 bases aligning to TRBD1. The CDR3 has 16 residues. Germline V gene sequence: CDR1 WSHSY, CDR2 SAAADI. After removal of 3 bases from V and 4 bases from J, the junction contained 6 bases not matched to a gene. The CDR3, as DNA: TGCGCCAGCAGTGAAGGGGGGACAGGGGGCGCCTATGGCTACACCTTC. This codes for CASSEGGTGGAYGYTF.

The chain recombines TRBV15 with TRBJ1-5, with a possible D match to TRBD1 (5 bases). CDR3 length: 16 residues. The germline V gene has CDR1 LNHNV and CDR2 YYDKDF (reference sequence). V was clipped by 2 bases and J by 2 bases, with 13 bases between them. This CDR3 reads CATSRYGAVGNQPQHF. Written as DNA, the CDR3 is TGTGCCACCAGCAGATACGGGGCGGTTGGCAATCAGCCCCAGCATTTT.

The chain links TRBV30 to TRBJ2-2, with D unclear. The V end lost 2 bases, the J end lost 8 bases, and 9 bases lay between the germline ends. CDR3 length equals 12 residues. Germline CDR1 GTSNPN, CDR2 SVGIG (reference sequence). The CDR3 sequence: CAWSLRVGELFF. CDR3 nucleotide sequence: TGTGCCTGGAGTCTCCGAGTTGGGGAGCTGTTTTTT.

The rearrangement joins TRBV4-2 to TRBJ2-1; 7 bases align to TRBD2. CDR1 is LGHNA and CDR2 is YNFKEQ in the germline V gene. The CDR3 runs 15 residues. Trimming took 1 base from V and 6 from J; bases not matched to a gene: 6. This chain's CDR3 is CASSQVSSGGNEQFF. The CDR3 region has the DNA TGTGCCAGCAGCCAAGTGTCTTCGGGGGGCAATGAGCAGTTCTTC.

The DNA for the CDR3 is TGCGCCAGCAGCCAGACCTTGACAGGGTCCAACACCGGGGAGCTGTTTTTT. It encodes CASSQTLTGSNTGELFF. The chain is built from TRBV4-1 and TRBJ2-2, with 7 bases matching TRBD1. Germline V gene data show CDR1 as MGHRA and CDR2 as YSYEKL. J was trimmed by 2 bases and V by 3 bases; bases with no gene match: 9. The length of the CDR3 is 17 residues.

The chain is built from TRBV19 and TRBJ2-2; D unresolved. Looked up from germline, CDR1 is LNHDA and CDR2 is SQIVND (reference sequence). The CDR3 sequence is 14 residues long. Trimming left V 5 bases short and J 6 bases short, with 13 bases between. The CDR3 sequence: CASSSISKAGELFF. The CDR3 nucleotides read TGTGCCAGTAGTTCTATTTCGAAGGCCGGGGAGCTGTTTTTT. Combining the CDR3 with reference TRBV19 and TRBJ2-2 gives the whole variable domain DGGITQSPKYLFRKEGQNVTLSCEQNLNHDAMYWYRQDPGQGLRLIYYSQIVNDFQKGDIAEGYSVSREKKESFPLTVTSAQKNPTAFYLCASSSISKAGELFFGEGSRLTVL.